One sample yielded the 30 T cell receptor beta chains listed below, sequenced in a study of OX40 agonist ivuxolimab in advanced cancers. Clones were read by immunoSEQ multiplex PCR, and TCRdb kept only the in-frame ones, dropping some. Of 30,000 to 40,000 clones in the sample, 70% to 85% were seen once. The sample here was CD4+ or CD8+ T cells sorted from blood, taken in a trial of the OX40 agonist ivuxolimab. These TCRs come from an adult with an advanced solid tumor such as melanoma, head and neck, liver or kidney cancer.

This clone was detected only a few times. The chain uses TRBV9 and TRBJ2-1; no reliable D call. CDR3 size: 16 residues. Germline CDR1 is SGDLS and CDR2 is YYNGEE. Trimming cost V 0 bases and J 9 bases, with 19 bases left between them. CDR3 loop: CASSVGAGPDSGEQFF. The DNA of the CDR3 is TGTGCCAGCAGCGTAGGGGCAGGACCCGATTCGGGTGAGCAGTTCTTC. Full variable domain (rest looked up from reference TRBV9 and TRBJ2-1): DSGVTQTPKHLITATGQRVTLRCSPRSGDLSVYWYQQSLDQGLQFLIQYYNGEERAKGNILERFSAQQFPDLHSELNLSSLELGDSALYFCASSVGAGPDSGEQFFGPGTRLTVL.

The CDR3 sequence is CASSRGPSYEQYF. In DNA form, the CDR3 reads TGTGCCAGCAGCCGGGGGCCCTCCTACGAGCAGTACTTC. The V gene is TRBV27, the J gene TRBJ2-7; D tentatively reads TRBD1 or TRBD2 (6 bases each). Germline V CDR1 and CDR2: MNHEY, SMNVEV (reference sequence). Trimming took off 6 bases at V and 0 bases at J, with 9 bases between the two ends. CDR3 size: 13 residues.

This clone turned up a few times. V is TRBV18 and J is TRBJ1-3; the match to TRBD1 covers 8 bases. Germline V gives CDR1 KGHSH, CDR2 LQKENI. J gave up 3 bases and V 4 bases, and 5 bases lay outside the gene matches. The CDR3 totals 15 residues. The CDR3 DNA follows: TGTGCCAGCTCACTGGGGACAGGCAATGGAAACACCATATATTTT. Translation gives CASSLGTGNGNTIYF.

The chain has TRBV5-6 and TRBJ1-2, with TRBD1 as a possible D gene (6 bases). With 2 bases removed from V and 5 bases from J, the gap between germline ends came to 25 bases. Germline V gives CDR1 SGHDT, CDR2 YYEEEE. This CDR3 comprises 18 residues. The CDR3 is CASSLVIYRGAPTYGYTF. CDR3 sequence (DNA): TGTGCCAGCAGCTTAGTAATTTATAGGGGGGCACCAACTTATGGCTACACCTTC. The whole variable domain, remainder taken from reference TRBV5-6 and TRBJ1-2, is DAGVTQSPTHLIKTRGQQVTLRCSPKSGHDTVSWYQQALGQGPQFIFQYYEEEERQRGNFPDRFSGHQFPNYSSELNVNALLLGDSALYLCASSLVIYRGAPTYGYTFGSGTRLTVV.

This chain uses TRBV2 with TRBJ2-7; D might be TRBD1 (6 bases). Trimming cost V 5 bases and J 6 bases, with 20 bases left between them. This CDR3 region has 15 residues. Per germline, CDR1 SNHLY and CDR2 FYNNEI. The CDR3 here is CASSLTAGVTGEQYF. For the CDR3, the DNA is TGTGCCAGCAGTTTGACGGCAGGGGTTACCGGCGAGCAGTACTTC.

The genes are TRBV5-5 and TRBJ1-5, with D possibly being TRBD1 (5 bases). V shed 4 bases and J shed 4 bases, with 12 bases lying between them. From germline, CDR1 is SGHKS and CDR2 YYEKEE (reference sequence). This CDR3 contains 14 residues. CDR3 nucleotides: TGTGCCAGCAGCCAAAATACAGGTAATCAGCCCCAGCATTTT. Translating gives CASSQNTGNQPQHF.

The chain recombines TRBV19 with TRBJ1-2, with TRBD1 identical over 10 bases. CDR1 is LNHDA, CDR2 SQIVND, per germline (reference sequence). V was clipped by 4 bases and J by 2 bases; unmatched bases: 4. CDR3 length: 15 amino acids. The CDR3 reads CASSTWDRGNYGYTF. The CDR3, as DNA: TGTGCCAGTAGTACATGGGACAGGGGAAACTATGGCTACACCTTC.

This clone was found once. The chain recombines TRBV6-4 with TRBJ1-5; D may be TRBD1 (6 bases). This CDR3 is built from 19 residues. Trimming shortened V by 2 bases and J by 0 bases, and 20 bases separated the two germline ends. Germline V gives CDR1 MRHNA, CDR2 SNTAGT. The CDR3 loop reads CASSDLGGRRASSNQPQHF. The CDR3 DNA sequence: TGTGCCAGCAGTGACCTGGGGGGGCGGCGGGCTAGTAGCAATCAGCCCCAGCATTTT.

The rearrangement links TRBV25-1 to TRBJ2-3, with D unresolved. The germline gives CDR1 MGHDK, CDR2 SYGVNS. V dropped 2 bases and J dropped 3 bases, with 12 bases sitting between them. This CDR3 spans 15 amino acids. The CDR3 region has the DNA TGTGCCAGCAGTGAAGGCCGCTTTCGGACAGATACGCAGTATTTT. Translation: CASSEGRFRTDTQYF.

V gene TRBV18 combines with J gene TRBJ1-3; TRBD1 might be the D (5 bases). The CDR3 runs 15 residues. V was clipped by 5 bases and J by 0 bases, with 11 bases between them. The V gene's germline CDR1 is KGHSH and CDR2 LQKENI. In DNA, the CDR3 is TGTGCCAGCTCAGAGGGGTACTCCTCTGGAAACACCATATATTTT. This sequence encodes CASSEGYSSGNTIYF.

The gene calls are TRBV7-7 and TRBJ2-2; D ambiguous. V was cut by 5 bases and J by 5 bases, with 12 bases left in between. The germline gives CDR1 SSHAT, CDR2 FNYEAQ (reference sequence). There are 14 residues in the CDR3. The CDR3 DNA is TGTGCCAGCAGCCGCACGGTGGGGACCGGGGAGCTGTTTTTT. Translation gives CASSRTVGTGELFF.

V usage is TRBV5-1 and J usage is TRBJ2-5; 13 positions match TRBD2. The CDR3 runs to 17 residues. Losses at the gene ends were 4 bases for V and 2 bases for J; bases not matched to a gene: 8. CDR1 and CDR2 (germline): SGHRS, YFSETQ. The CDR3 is CASSETTSGGGQETQYF. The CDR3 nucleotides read TGCGCCAGCAGCGAAACCACTAGCGGGGGGGGTCAAGAGACCCAGTACTTC. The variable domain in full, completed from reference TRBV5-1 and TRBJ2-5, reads KAGVTQTPRYLIKTRGQQVTLSCSPISGHRSVSWYQQTPGQGLQFLFEYFSETQRNKGNFPGRFSGRQFSNSRSEMNVSTLELGDSALYLCASSETTSGGGQETQYFGPGTRLLVL.

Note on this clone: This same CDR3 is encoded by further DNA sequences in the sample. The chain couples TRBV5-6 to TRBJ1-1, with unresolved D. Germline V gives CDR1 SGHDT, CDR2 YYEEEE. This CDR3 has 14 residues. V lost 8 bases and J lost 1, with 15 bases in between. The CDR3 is CASSHPRRNTEAFF. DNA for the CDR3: TGTGCCAGTAGCCACCCCCGGAGGAACACTGAAGCTTTCTTT.

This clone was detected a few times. The CDR3 nucleotides are TGTGCCAGCAGCCAACAGGGTGGCAAAAACATTCAGTACTTC. Translation gives CASSQQGGKNIQYF. The V call is TRBV11-2, the J call TRBJ2-4; TRBD1 might be the D (6 bases). Germline V gene sequence: CDR1 SGHAT, CDR2 FQNNGV. Trimming removed 5 bases from V and 3 bases from J, with 11 bases in between. The CDR3 sequence is 14 residues long.

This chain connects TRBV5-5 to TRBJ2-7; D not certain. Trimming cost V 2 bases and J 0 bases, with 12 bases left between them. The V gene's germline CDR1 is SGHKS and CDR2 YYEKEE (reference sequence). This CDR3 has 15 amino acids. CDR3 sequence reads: CASSFVGKYSYEQYF. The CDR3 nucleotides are TGTGCCAGCAGCTTTGTGGGCAAATACTCCTACGAGCAGTACTTC.

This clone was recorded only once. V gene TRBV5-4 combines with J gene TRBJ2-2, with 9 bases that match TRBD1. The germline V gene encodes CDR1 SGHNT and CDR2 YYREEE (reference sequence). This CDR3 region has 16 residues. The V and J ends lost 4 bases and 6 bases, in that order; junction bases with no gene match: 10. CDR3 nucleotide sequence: TGTGCCAGCAGCCGACCCGGGACAGGGTTACCCGGGGAGCTGTTTTTT. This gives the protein CASSRPGTGLPGELFF.

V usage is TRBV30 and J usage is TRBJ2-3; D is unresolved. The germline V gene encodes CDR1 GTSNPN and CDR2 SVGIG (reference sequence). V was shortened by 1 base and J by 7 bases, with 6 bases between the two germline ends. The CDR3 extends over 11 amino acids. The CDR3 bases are TGTGCCTGGAGTGAGACCAATACGCAGTATTTT. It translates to CAWSETNTQYF.

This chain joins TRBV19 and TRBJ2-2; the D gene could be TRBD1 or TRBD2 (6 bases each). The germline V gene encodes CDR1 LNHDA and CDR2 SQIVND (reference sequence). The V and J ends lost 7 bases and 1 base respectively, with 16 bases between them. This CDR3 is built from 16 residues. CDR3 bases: TGTGCCAGTAAACCGGAGGGGGTGATGAACACCGGGGAGCTGTTTTTT. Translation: CASKPEGVMNTGELFF. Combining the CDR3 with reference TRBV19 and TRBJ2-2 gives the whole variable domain DGGITQSPKYLFRKEGQNVTLSCEQNLNHDAMYWYRQDPGQGLRLIYYSQIVNDFQKGDIAEGYSVSREKKESFPLTVTSAQKNPTAFYLCASKPEGVMNTGELFFGEGSRLTVL.

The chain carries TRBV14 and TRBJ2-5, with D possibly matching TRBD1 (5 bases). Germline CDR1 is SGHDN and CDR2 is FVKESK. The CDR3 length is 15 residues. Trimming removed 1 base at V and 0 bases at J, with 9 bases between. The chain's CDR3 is CASSQGRAYQETQYF. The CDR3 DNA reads TGTGCCAGCAGCCAAGGCAGGGCGTACCAAGAGACCCAGTACTTC. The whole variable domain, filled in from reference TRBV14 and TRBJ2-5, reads EAGVTQFPSHSVIEKGQTVTLRCDPISGHDNLYWYRRVMGKEIKFLLHFVKESKQDESGMPNNRFLAERTGGTYSTLKVQPAELEDSGVYFCASSQGRAYQETQYFGPGTRLLVL.

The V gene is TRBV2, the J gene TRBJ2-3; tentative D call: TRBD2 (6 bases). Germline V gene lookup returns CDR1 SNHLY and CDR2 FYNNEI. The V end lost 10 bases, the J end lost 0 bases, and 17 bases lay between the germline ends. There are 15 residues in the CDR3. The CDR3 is CATLSGDRSTDTQYF. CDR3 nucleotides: TGTGCCACCCTATCGGGGGACCGTAGCACAGATACGCAGTATTTT.

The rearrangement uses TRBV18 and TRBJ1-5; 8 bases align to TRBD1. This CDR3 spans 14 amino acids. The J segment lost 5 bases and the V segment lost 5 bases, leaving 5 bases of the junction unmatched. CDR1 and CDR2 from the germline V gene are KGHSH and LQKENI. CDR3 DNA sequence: TGTGCCAGCTCAACTATGGACAGGGATCAGCCCCAGCATTTT. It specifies CASSTMDRDQPQHF. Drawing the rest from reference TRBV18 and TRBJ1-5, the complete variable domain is NAGVMQNPRHLVRRRGQEARLRCSPMKGHSHVYWYRQLPEEGLKFMVYLQKENIIDESGMPKERFSAEFPKEGPSILRIQQVVRGDSAAYFCASSTMDRDQPQHFGDGTRLSIL.

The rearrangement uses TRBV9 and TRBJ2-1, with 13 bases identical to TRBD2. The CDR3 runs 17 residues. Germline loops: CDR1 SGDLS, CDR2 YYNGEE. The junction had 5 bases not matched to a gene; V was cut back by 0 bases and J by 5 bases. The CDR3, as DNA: TGTGCCAGCAGCGTAGGGACTAGCGGGGGAGGGAACAATGAGCAGTTCTTC. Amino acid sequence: CASSVGTSGGGNNEQFF.

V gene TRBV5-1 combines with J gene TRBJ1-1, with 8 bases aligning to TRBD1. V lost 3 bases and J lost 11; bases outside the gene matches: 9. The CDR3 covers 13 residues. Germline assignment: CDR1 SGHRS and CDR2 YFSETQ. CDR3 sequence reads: CASSSGQGLEAFF. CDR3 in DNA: TGCGCCAGCAGCTCCGGACAGGGACTAGAGGCTTTCTTT.

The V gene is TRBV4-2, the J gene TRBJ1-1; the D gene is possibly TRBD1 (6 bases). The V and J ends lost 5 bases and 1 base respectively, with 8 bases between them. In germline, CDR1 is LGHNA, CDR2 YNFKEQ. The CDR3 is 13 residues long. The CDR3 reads CASSLGANTEAFF. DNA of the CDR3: TGTGCCAGCAGCTTGGGGGCGAACACTGAAGCTTTCTTT.

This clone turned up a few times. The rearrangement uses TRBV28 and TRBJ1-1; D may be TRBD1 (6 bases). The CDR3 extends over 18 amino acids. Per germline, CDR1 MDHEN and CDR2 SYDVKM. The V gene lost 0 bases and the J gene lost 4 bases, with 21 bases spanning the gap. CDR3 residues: CASSLWGGTTESGTEAFF. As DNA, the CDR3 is TGTGCCAGCAGTTTATGGGGGGGGACAACCGAATCGGGCACTGAAGCTTTCTTT.

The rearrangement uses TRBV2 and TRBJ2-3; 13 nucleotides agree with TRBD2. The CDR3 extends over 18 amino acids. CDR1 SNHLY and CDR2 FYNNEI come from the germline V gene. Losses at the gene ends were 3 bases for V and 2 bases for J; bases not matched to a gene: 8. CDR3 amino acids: CASSEGLAGTLNTDTQYF. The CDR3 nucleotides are TGTGCCAGCAGTGAGGGACTAGCGGGGACATTAAACACAGATACGCAGTATTTT.

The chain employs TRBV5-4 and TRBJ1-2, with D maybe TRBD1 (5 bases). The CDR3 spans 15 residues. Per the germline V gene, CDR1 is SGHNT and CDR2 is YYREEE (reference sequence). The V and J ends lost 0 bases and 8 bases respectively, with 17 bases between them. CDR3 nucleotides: TGTGCCAGCAGCTTGGGAGTGGGGCAGGGAGGGGGCTACACCTTC. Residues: CASSLGVGQGGGYTF.

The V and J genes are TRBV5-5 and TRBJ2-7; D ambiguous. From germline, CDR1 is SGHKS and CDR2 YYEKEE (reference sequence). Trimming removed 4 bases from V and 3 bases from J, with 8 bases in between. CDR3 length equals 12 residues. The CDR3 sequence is CASSPSSYEQYF. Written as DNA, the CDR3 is TGTGCCAGCAGCCCGTCCAGCTACGAGCAGTACTTC.

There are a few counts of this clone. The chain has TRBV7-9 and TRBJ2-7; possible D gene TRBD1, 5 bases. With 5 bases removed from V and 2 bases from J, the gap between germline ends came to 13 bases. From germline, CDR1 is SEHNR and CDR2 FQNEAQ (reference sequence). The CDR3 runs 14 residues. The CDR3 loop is CASSRAPGPYEQYF. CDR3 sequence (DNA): TGTGCCAGCAGCCGAGCCCCAGGGCCCTACGAGCAGTACTTC.

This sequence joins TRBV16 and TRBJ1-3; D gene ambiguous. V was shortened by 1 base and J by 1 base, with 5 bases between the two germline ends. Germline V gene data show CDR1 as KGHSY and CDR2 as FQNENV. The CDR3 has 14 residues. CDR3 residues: CASSQFRSGNTIYF. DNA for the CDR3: TGTGCCAGCAGCCAATTCAGGTCTGGAAACACCATATATTTT.